The clone carrying this T cell receptor (beta chain) was counted at least ten times. This entry comes from a study of immune heterogeneity within non-small cell lung tumors. The template for each sample was roughly 600 ng of genomic DNA, which had been extracted from bulk tumor tissue. Surgical sampling yielded several biopsies per primary tumor (spaced far apart). Samples came from untreated patients having curative surgery for newly diagnosed non-small cell lung cancer. Amplification of TCR beta CDR3 was performed by multiplex PCR with 32 V and 13 J primers. TCRdb independently ran MiXCR on the multiplex PCR reads; one entry per CDR3 protein. The table has 9,000 to 10,000 distinct CDR3 sequences, more than 25% seen once; the top ten hold around 11%. The V end was cut by 4 bases, the J end by 3 bases, with 10 bases between. This CDR3 comprises 14 residues. Germline lookup yields CDR1 SGHRS and CDR2 YFSETQ.

The sequencing input was lung tumor tissue. This clonotype originated in a man in his 60s with non-small cell lung cancer. The rearrangement joins TRBV5-1 to TRBJ2-2; D is unclear. The CDR3 sequence is CASSQKKDTGELFF. The CDR3 region has the DNA TGCGCCAGCAGCCAAAAAAAAGACACCGGGGAGCTGTTTTTT.